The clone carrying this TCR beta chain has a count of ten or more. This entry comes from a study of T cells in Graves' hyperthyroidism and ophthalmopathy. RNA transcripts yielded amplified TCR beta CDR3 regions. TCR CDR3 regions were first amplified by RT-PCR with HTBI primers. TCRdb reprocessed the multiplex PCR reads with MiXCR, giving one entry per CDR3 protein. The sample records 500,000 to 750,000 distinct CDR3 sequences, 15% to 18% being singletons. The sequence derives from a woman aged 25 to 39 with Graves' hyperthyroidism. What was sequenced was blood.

CDR3 amino acids: CASSRLLGQAFF. In DNA, the CDR3 is TGTGCCAGCAGCCGTCTCTTAGGTCAAGCTTTCTTT. The chain is built from TRBV11-1 and TRBJ1-1; D call uncertain. V lost 5 bases and J 9 bases, leaving 13 bases between the germline ends. CDR1 SGHAT and CDR2 FQDESV come from the germline V gene (reference sequence). The CDR3 consists of 12 residues.